Described below is a single T cell receptor beta chain sequence and its context. The data originate from a study of blood T cell repertoires in COVID-19. For the study at large: The study drew acute and convalescent COVID-19 samples from the United States, Italy and Spain.

Clinical history reported by participants formed the basis on which cohorts were assigned. CDR3 size: 14 residues. In germline, CDR1 is MDHEN, CDR2 SYDVKM. V trimming: 7 bases; J trimming: 3 bases; junction bases outside the gene matches: 7. The table came from immunoSEQ multiplex PCR; TCRdb's copy has only in-frame clones and leaves some out. The sample lists 200,000 to 300,000 clones; approximately 90% were seen once. The sequence was obtained from a man aged 40-49 years who had recovered from COVID-19. Sequencing used PBMCs or T cells enriched from blood (not recorded which). The chain recombines TRBV28 with TRBJ2-7, with TRBD1 matching over 9 bases. The CDR3 DNA follows: TGTGCCAGCACCACCGGGACAGGGTACTACGAGCAGTACTTC. This gives the protein CASTTGTGYYEQYF.